This TCR beta chain derives from a study of blood T cell repertoires in COVID-19. Generated by immunoSEQ multiplex PCR, the TCRdb table keeps only in-frame clones and is missing some. The sample comprises about 120,000 clones, about 80% of which are singletons, and 7% to 9.5% rests with the top ten. Germline V gene sequence: CDR1 SGHRS, CDR2 YFSETQ. V lost 0 bases, J lost 3 bases, and 12 bases lay in between. CDR3 length: 15 residues. The chain joins TRBV5-1 to TRBJ1-2, with TRBD1 as a possible D gene (5 bases). Sequenced: peripheral blood. The origin of this receptor is a man in his 70s with active or convalescent COVID-19. The CDR3: CASSLDGLGDYGYTF. The CDR3 DNA is TGCGCCAGCAGCTTGGACGGGTTAGGGGACTATGGCTACACCTTC.